This T cell receptor (beta chain) emerged from a study of shared clonotypes between healthy human individuals. General study findings and limits: The expectation was that sequencing depth would affect clonotype sharing among donors.

This CDR3 comprises 14 residues. Germline CDR1 is MNHNS and CDR2 is SASEGT. Trimming took 6 bases from V and 0 from J, leaving 10 bases between them. Details on this clone: Antigen: not known.

Terminally differentiated effector memory CD45RA+ cells were excluded from the naive CD8 cells, which were CD45RO-negative and positively selected for CCR7. Donors were healthy HIV-negative adults without recent acute infections or vaccinations. The protocol was immunoSEQ multiplex PCR, while the TCRdb copy is restricted to in-frame clones and leaves out a portion. The sample gives about 2.1 million clones, approximately 92% of which show up once; roughly 1.7% is in the top ten. The TCR comes from a man between 18 and 35 years old in good health. Some clones in this sample may be carry-over from other donors' samples. The chain links TRBV6-1 to TRBJ2-3; possible D gene TRBD2, 6 bases. Sequenced sample: naive CD8+ T cells from PBMCs. CDR3 in DNA: TGTGCCAGCAGGGGAGGATATAGCACAGATACGCAGTATTTT. Translating gives CASRGGYSTDTQYF.